The clone carrying this T cell receptor (beta chain) was picked up a small number of times. What it binds is unknown. V shed 1 base and J shed 0 bases, with 13 bases lying between them. CDR3 size: 17 residues. Germline values: CDR1 SGHRS, CDR2 YFSETQ. The data belong to a study of T-cell reconstitution after alpha-beta-depleted transplantation in children. Unique molecular identifiers featured in how the TCRbeta library was prepared. Using its own MiXCR run on the PCR reads, TCRdb lists one record per CDR3 protein. The data hold fewer than 500,000 distinct CDR3 sequences, with around 46% observed a single time. Study-wide results and limits: T-cell numbers and diversity, one year after transplant, stemmed largely from T cells that were newly produced. Several hundred expanded graft clones reportedly supplied alpha-beta T cells about two months after transplant. Surviving recipient T cells and thymic progenitors underlay high day-60 TCRbeta diversity in some patients.

The specimen was PBMCs, collected before TCRalphabeta/CD19-depleted stem cell transplant. The rearrangement links TRBV5-1 to TRBJ1-4; D gene unclear. This clonotype was obtained from a girl aged 2 to 9 with aplastic anemia, due to receive a stem cell transplant. The DNA of the CDR3 is TGCGCCAGCAGCTTGTTCCTACCTAGAGCAACTAATGAAAAACTGTTTTTT. Translating it yields CASSLFLPRATNEKLFF.